The rows below give T cell receptor beta chains drawn from one sample of a study of blood T cell repertoires in COVID-19. Profiled with immunoSEQ multiplex PCR; TCRdb holds only in-frame clones, not every one. This table has about 170,000 clones, more than 85% appearing once. The sample comprised PBMCs or T cells enriched from blood (not recorded which). The receptors stem from a woman between 50 and 59 years old who had recovered from COVID-19. Each CDR3 is given with its conserved first and last residue. The order of the fields is CDR3 protein, CDR3 DNA, CDR3 length, D gene, V gene, J gene, clone size. The D gene is left open where the match is weak. Some rows mark clone size as missing; the rest say once, few, many or name a class of expanded clone.

CDR3aa: CASSLNVGSGYGYTF; CDR3nt: TGTGCCAGCAGCTTGAACGTTGGGAGCGGCTATGGCTACACCTTC; len: 15; d_gene: NA; v_gene: TRBV5-4; j_gene: TRBJ1-2; abundance: NA
CDR3aa: CASGLSLNYGYTF; CDR3nt: TGTGCTAGTGGTTTGAGCCTGAACTATGGCTACACCTTC; len: 13; d_gene: NA; v_gene: TRBV12-5; j_gene: TRBJ1-2; abundance: NA
CDR3aa: CASSLALTGADTQYF; CDR3nt: TGTGCCAGCAGCTTAGCGCTAACGGGAGCAGATACGCAGTATTTT; len: 15; d_gene: NA; v_gene: TRBV7-8; j_gene: TRBJ2-3; abundance: NA
CDR3aa: CASSLPDGGTQYF; CDR3nt: TGTGCCAGCAGCTTACCCGACGGGGGGACCCAGTACTTC; len: 13; d_gene: NA; v_gene: TRBV7-3; j_gene: TRBJ2-5; abundance: NA
CDR3aa: CASSLTSGTSGGRDTQYF; CDR3nt: TGTGCCAGCAGCTTAACCTCCGGGACTAGCGGGGGCCGGGATACGCAGTATTTT; len: 18; d_gene: TRBD2; v_gene: TRBV11-2; j_gene: TRBJ2-3; abundance: NA
CDR3aa: CASSSPVGVRQFF; CDR3nt: TGTGCCAGCAGCTCACCTGTCGGGGTTCGGCAGTTCTTC; len: 13; d_gene: NA; v_gene: TRBV11-2; j_gene: TRBJ2-1; abundance: NA
CDR3aa: CASRSPPSGRFAGELFF; CDR3nt: TGTGCCAGCAGATCACCCCCCAGCGGGAGGTTTGCCGGGGAGCTGTTTTTT; len: 17; d_gene: TRBD2; v_gene: TRBV7-9; j_gene: TRBJ2-2; abundance: few
CDR3aa: CASSYDTALNTGELFF; CDR3nt: TGTGCCAGCAGCTATGACACCGCTTTAAACACCGGGGAGCTGTTTTTT; len: 16; d_gene: NA; v_gene: TRBV5-4; j_gene: TRBJ2-2; abundance: NA
CDR3aa: CASNTGTRGTDTQYF; CDR3nt: TGTGCCAGCAATACCGGGACAAGAGGCACAGATACGCAGTATTTT; len: 15; d_gene: NA; v_gene: TRBV9; j_gene: TRBJ2-3; abundance: NA
CDR3aa: CATSRELGISTNEKLFF; CDR3nt: TGTGCCACCAGCAGAGAGCTAGGTATCTCGACTAATGAAAAACTGTTTTTT; len: 17; d_gene: NA; v_gene: TRBV15; j_gene: TRBJ1-4; abundance: once
CDR3aa: CASSLGQGYGYTF; CDR3nt: TGTGCCAGCAGCTTAGGACAGGGCTATGGCTACACCTTC; len: 13; d_gene: TRBD1; v_gene: TRBV7-9; j_gene: TRBJ1-2; abundance: NA
CDR3aa: CASTPGTGGGNSPLHF; CDR3nt: TGTGCCAGCACCCCCGGGACAGGGGGCGGTAATTCACCCCTCCACTTT; len: 16; d_gene: TRBD1; v_gene: TRBV11-3; j_gene: TRBJ1-6; abundance: NA
CDR3aa: CASRRYAGETQYF; CDR3nt: TGTGCCAGTAGGCGGTACGCGGGAGAGACCCAGTACTTC; len: 13; d_gene: NA; v_gene: TRBV19; j_gene: TRBJ2-5; abundance: NA
CDR3aa: CASSDVGPWPQHF; CDR3nt: TGTGCCAGTAGTGATGTGGGCCCTTGGCCCCAGCATTTT; len: 13; d_gene: NA; v_gene: TRBV19; j_gene: TRBJ1-5; abundance: NA
CDR3aa: CASSQGTSDYNEQFF; CDR3nt: TGTGCCAGCAGCCAGGGGACTAGCGACTACAATGAGCAGTTCTTC; len: 15; d_gene: TRBD2; v_gene: TRBV14; j_gene: TRBJ2-1; abundance: NA
CDR3aa: CASSLVGEGWNEQFF; CDR3nt: TGCGCCAGCAGCTTGGTGGGGGAGGGTTGGAATGAGCAGTTCTTC; len: 15; d_gene: TRBD2; v_gene: TRBV5-1; j_gene: TRBJ2-1; abundance: NA
CDR3aa: CASSSGQGWTGELFF; CDR3nt: TGTGCCAGCAGCTCTGGACAAGGGTGGACCGGGGAGCTGTTTTTT; len: 15; d_gene: NA; v_gene: TRBV7-3; j_gene: TRBJ2-2; abundance: NA
CDR3aa: CASSLDHVGYEQFF; CDR3nt: TGTGCCAGCAGCTTAGATCATGTCGGGTATGAGCAGTTCTTC; len: 14; d_gene: NA; v_gene: TRBV11-2; j_gene: TRBJ2-1; abundance: NA
CDR3aa: CASSDLSGAYEQYF; CDR3nt: TGTGCCAGCAGCGACCTTAGCGGGGCCTACGAGCAGTACTTC; len: 14; d_gene: TRBD2; v_gene: TRBV5-4; j_gene: TRBJ2-7; abundance: NA
CDR3aa: CASSPGTGDYGYTF; CDR3nt: TGTGCCAGCTCACCTGGAACAGGGGACTATGGCTACACCTTC; len: 14; d_gene: TRBD1; v_gene: TRBV18; j_gene: TRBJ1-2; abundance: NA
CDR3aa: CASSLGAVGAFF; CDR3nt: TGTGCCAGCAGTTTAGGCGCGGTCGGAGCTTTCTTT; len: 12; d_gene: NA; v_gene: TRBV28; j_gene: TRBJ1-1; abundance: NA
CDR3aa: CASSPPGGGRTNEKLFF; CDR3nt: TGTGCCAGCTCACCCCCGGGGGGGGGAAGGACTAATGAAAAACTGTTTTTT; len: 17; d_gene: NA; v_gene: TRBV18; j_gene: TRBJ1-4; abundance: NA
CDR3aa: CASGGVNTEAFF; CDR3nt: TGTGCCTCCGGCGGAGTGAACACTGAAGCTTTCTTT; len: 12; d_gene: NA; v_gene: TRBV7-6; j_gene: TRBJ1-1; abundance: NA
CDR3aa: CASILTRGNNEKLFF; CDR3nt: TGTGCCAGCATTTTGACAAGGGGGAATAATGAAAAACTGTTTTTT; len: 15; d_gene: NA; v_gene: TRBV2; j_gene: TRBJ1-4; abundance: NA
CDR3aa: CASLRGQGNEKLFF; CDR3nt: TGTGCCAGCCTAAGGGGACAGGGTAATGAAAAACTGTTTTTT; len: 14; d_gene: TRBD1; v_gene: TRBV2; j_gene: TRBJ1-4; abundance: few
CDR3aa: CASSLVDRDEKLFF; CDR3nt: TGTGCCAGCAGCTTAGTCGACAGGGATGAAAAACTGTTTTTT; len: 14; d_gene: TRBD1; v_gene: TRBV11-2; j_gene: TRBJ1-4; abundance: NA
CDR3aa: CATSDLGRADTQYF; CDR3nt: TGTGCCACCAGTGATTTGGGCCGGGCAGATACGCAGTATTTT; len: 14; d_gene: NA; v_gene: TRBV24-1; j_gene: TRBJ2-3; abundance: NA
CDR3aa: CASSEILDTQYF; CDR3nt: TGTGCCAGCAGCGAGATTTTAGATACGCAGTATTTT; len: 12; d_gene: NA; v_gene: TRBV7-6; j_gene: TRBJ2-3; abundance: NA
CDR3aa: CASSLAGAGELFF; CDR3nt: TGTGCCAGCAGCTTAGCGGGAGCCGGGGAGCTGTTTTTT; len: 13; d_gene: NA; v_gene: TRBV11-3; j_gene: TRBJ2-2; abundance: NA
CDR3aa: CASRGLSYGYTF; CDR3nt: TGTGCCAGCAGGGGACTTAGCTATGGCTACACCTTC; len: 12; d_gene: NA; v_gene: TRBV2; j_gene: TRBJ1-2; abundance: NA
CDR3aa: CASSEALRRHLVAKNIQYF; CDR3nt: TGTGCCAGCAGTGAAGCGCTGAGAAGACACCTCGTAGCCAAAAACATTCAGTACTTC; len: 19; d_gene: NA; v_gene: TRBV2; j_gene: TRBJ2-4; abundance: few
CDR3aa: CASSLVSQGGRTEAFF; CDR3nt: TGTGCCAGCAGCTTGGTCTCTCAGGGGGGTAGGACTGAAGCTTTCTTT; len: 16; d_gene: TRBD1; v_gene: TRBV7-2; j_gene: TRBJ1-1; abundance: NA
CDR3aa: CASSRGLAGDNEQFF; CDR3nt: TGTGCCAGCTCACGAGGACTAGCGGGTGACAATGAGCAGTTCTTC; len: 15; d_gene: TRBD2; v_gene: TRBV18; j_gene: TRBJ2-1; abundance: NA
CDR3aa: CASSPPAGGPRETQYF; CDR3nt: TGTGCCAGCTCACCACCGGCGGGAGGGCCGAGGGAGACCCAGTACTTC; len: 16; d_gene: TRBD2; v_gene: TRBV18; j_gene: TRBJ2-5; abundance: once
CDR3aa: CASSSSGSSYNEQFF; CDR3nt: TGTGCCAGCAGTTCTAGCGGGAGCTCCTACAATGAGCAGTTCTTC; len: 15; d_gene: TRBD2; v_gene: TRBV28; j_gene: TRBJ2-1; abundance: NA
CDR3aa: CASSGLRLAGIGEQYF; CDR3nt: TGTGCCAGCAGTGGGCTACGACTAGCGGGAATCGGCGAGCAGTACTTC; len: 16; d_gene: TRBD2; v_gene: TRBV6-2/TRBV6-3; j_gene: TRBJ2-7; abundance: NA
CDR3aa: CASRPPGQPNTEAFF; CDR3nt: TGTGCCAGCCGCCCCCCGGGACAACCGAACACTGAAGCTTTCTTT; len: 15; d_gene: NA; v_gene: TRBV6-5; j_gene: TRBJ1-1; abundance: few
CDR3aa: CATSAPSTDTQYF; CDR3nt: TGTGCCACCAGTGCCCCTAGCACAGATACGCAGTATTTT; len: 13; d_gene: NA; v_gene: TRBV24-1; j_gene: TRBJ2-3; abundance: once
CDR3aa: CASSKAQVTVNPSNSPLHF; CDR3nt: TGTGCCAGCAGCAAAGCGCAAGTGACAGTGAACCCGTCTAATTCACCCCTCCACTTT; len: 19; d_gene: NA; v_gene: TRBV21-1; j_gene: TRBJ1-6; abundance: NA
CDR3aa: CASRTSRNQPQHF; CDR3nt: TGTGCCAGCAGGACAAGCCGCAATCAGCCCCAGCATTTT; len: 13; d_gene: NA; v_gene: TRBV28; j_gene: TRBJ1-5; abundance: NA
CDR3aa: CGGDLLDGYTF; CDR3nt: TGCGGCGGTGACCTACTCGATGGCTACACCTTC; len: 11; d_gene: NA; v_gene: TRBV20-1; j_gene: TRBJ1-2; abundance: NA
CDR3aa: CASSASAGNTEAFF; CDR3nt: TGTGCCAGCAGTGCGTCAGCAGGTAACACTGAAGCTTTCTTT; len: 14; d_gene: NA; v_gene: TRBV25-1; j_gene: TRBJ1-1; abundance: NA
CDR3aa: CAWSPTGVNTQYF; CDR3nt: TGTGCCTGGAGCCCCACAGGAGTAAATACGCAGTATTTT; len: 13; d_gene: NA; v_gene: TRBV30; j_gene: TRBJ2-3; abundance: NA
CDR3aa: CAISESVGLRGSPLHF; CDR3nt: TGTGCCATCAGTGAGTCTGTCGGGTTAAGGGGATCACCCCTCCACTTT; len: 16; d_gene: NA; v_gene: TRBV10-3; j_gene: TRBJ1-6; abundance: NA
CDR3aa: CASSPGHSPTYEQYF; CDR3nt: TGTGCCAGCAGCCCGGGACACTCACCAACCTACGAGCAGTACTTC; len: 15; d_gene: NA; v_gene: TRBV7-9; j_gene: TRBJ2-7; abundance: NA
CDR3aa: CASTTQGAYNEQFF; CDR3nt: TGCGCCAGCACAACACAGGGGGCCTACAATGAGCAGTTCTTC; len: 14; d_gene: TRBD1; v_gene: TRBV5-1; j_gene: TRBJ2-1; abundance: NA
CDR3aa: CASSGQGTAYGYTF; CDR3nt: TGCGCCAGCAGCGGGCAGGGGACAGCCTATGGCTACACCTTC; len: 14; d_gene: TRBD1; v_gene: TRBV5-1; j_gene: TRBJ1-2; abundance: few
CDR3aa: CASSTTPGTGGEKLFF; CDR3nt: TGTGCCAGCAGCACAACCCCCGGGACAGGGGGTGAAAAACTGTTTTTT; len: 16; d_gene: TRBD1; v_gene: TRBV5-6; j_gene: TRBJ1-4; abundance: NA
CDR3aa: CASSFRLAIEQFF; CDR3nt: TGTGCCAGCAGTTTCCGACTAGCCATTGAGCAGTTCTTC; len: 13; d_gene: TRBD2; v_gene: TRBV28; j_gene: TRBJ2-1; abundance: NA
CDR3aa: CASGQGAAYGYTF; CDR3nt: TGTGCCAGTGGACAGGGGGCCGCCTATGGCTACACCTTC; len: 13; d_gene: TRBD1; v_gene: TRBV19; j_gene: TRBJ1-2; abundance: few
CDR3aa: CSVEDYQGLITEAFF; CDR3nt: TGCAGCGTTGAAGATTATCAGGGGTTGATCACTGAAGCTTTCTTT; len: 15; d_gene: NA; v_gene: TRBV29-1; j_gene: TRBJ1-1; abundance: NA
CDR3aa: CASSLMAGGANVLTF; CDR3nt: TGTGCCAGCAGCTTAATGGCGGGTGGGGCCAACGTCCTGACTTTC; len: 15; d_gene: NA; v_gene: TRBV7-9; j_gene: TRBJ2-6; abundance: NA
CDR3aa: CASSQGLAGDLTGELFF; CDR3nt: TGTGCCAGCAGCCAAGGACTAGCGGGAGATTTGACCGGGGAGCTGTTTTTT; len: 17; d_gene: TRBD2; v_gene: TRBV4-2; j_gene: TRBJ2-2; abundance: NA
CDR3aa: CASSSDRVYNEQFF; CDR3nt: TGCGCCAGCAGTTCCGACAGAGTTTACAATGAGCAGTTCTTC; len: 14; d_gene: NA; v_gene: TRBV10-1; j_gene: TRBJ2-1; abundance: NA
CDR3aa: CASSYRSSYNSPLHF; CDR3nt: TGTGCCAGCAGTTACAGGAGCTCCTATAATTCACCCCTCCACTTT; len: 15; d_gene: NA; v_gene: TRBV6-5; j_gene: TRBJ1-6; abundance: NA
CDR3aa: CASSPVEAGGPQETQYF; CDR3nt: TGTGCCAGCAGCCCCGTCGAAGCGGGAGGGCCCCAAGAGACCCAGTACTTC; len: 17; d_gene: TRBD2; v_gene: TRBV28; j_gene: TRBJ2-5; abundance: NA
CDR3aa: CASSLGREQPQHF; CDR3nt: TGTGCCAGTAGTTTAGGGAGGGAACAGCCCCAGCATTTT; len: 13; d_gene: NA; v_gene: TRBV19; j_gene: TRBJ1-5; abundance: NA
CDR3aa: CATSRDRWGDEKLFF; CDR3nt: TGTGCCACCAGCAGAGATAGGTGGGGGGATGAAAAACTGTTTTTT; len: 15; d_gene: NA; v_gene: TRBV15; j_gene: TRBJ1-4; abundance: NA